Shown below are 29 T cell receptor beta chains from a single sample sequenced in a study of CD8 T cells in ankylosing spondylitis. TCRdb re-derived calls from the 5' RACE reads in MiXCR, one entry per CDR3 protein. Of about 340,000 distinct CDR3 sequences in the sample, approximately 15% were seen once. Sequencing used blood, either unsorted or a sorted T cell fraction (not recorded which). These receptors were collected from a male donor with ankylosing spondylitis or in good health (not recorded which).

This clonotype was seen a few times. This chain's CDR3 is CASNSLALVYQPQHF. CDR3 bases: TGTGCCAGCAACTCACTCGCCCTTGTCTACCAGCCCCAGCATTTT. V gene TRBV28 combines with J gene TRBJ1-5; the D is unclear. CDR1 and CDR2 (germline): MDHEN, SYDVKM. Trimming cost V 7 bases and J 7 bases, with 20 bases left between them. The CDR3 is 15 amino acids.

This clonotype has a handful of counts. The chain employs TRBV7-2 and TRBJ1-3, with D possibly TRBD1 on 6 matching bases. Deletions cut 5 bases from V and 7 bases from J, with 21 bases between. The CDR3 extends over 16 amino acids. Germline V gives CDR1 SGHTA, CDR2 FQGNSA. The CDR3 loop reads CASSLRGQTGRNTIYF. The CDR3, as DNA: TGTGCCAGCAGCCTAAGAGGACAGACCGGGAGGAACACCATATATTTT. The variable domain in full, completed from reference TRBV7-2 and TRBJ1-3, reads GAGVSQSPSNKVTEKGKDVELRCDPISGHTALYWYRQSLGQGLEFLIYFQGNSAPDKSGLPSDRFSAERTGGSVSTLTIQRTQQEDSAVYLCASSLRGQTGRNTIYFGEGSWLTVV.

There are a few counts of this clonotype. The DNA of the CDR3 is TGTGCCAGCAGCCCGCGGGTGGCCAGCACGGATGAGCAGTTCTTC. Its translation: CASSPRVASTDEQFF. The chain carries TRBV4-2 and TRBJ2-1, with TRBD2 as a possible D gene (5 bases). Trimming shortened V by 4 bases and J by 8 bases, and 18 bases separated the two germline ends. Germline lookup yields CDR1 LGHNA and CDR2 YNFKEQ. The CDR3 extends over 15 amino acids.

This clonotype was seen a few times. This chain uses TRBV7-2 with TRBJ1-2; D gene uncertain. V lost 3 bases and J lost 7, with 12 bases in between. The CDR3 covers 13 residues. Germline V gene sequence: CDR1 SGHTA, CDR2 FQGNSA. CDR3 sequence reads: CASSFDLLGGYTF. CDR3 in DNA: TGTGCCAGCAGCTTCGATCTTTTGGGTGGCTACACCTTC.

This chain links TRBV6-5 with TRBJ2-1, with TRBD2 as a possible D gene (5 bases). Trimming took off 2 bases at V and 0 bases at J, with 11 bases between the two ends. This CDR3 comprises 16 residues. CDR1 MNHEY and CDR2 SVGAGI come from the germline V gene. In DNA, the CDR3 is TGTGCCAGCAGTTACGGGAGCGGAATCTCCTACAATGAGCAGTTCTTC. This translates into CASSYGSGISYNEQFF.

The CDR3 nucleotides are TGTGCCTGGAGTGCGATCAGGCAGGGTCCTCTCCACTTT. Its protein product is CAWSAIRQGPLHF. The gene calls are TRBV30 and TRBJ1-6; tentative D call: TRBD1 (5 bases). Trimming took off 1 base at V and 16 bases at J, with 17 bases between the two ends. Germline V gene sequence: CDR1 GTSNPN, CDR2 SVGIG (reference sequence). CDR3 length equals 13 residues.

In this sample, this clonotype turned up many times. J is TRBJ1-1 and V is TRBV29-1; 10 bases are a match to TRBD1. Germline lookup yields CDR1 SQVTM and CDR2 ANQGSEA. Losses at the gene ends were 7 bases for V and 10 bases for J; bases not matched to a gene: 12. The CDR3 extends over 13 amino acids. The CDR3 spells CSGDRQGAVGAFF. The CDR3, as DNA: TGCAGCGGCGACCGACAGGGGGCAGTAGGAGCTTTCTTT.

This clonotype occurred a few times. This chain connects TRBV12-3 or TRBV12-4 to TRBJ1-2, with D unclear. CDR3 length: 13 residues. V shed 2 bases and J shed 8 bases, with 12 bases lying between them. As DNA, the CDR3 is TGTGCCAGCAGTTTATACGGGGTGGAGGGCTACACCTTC. Its translation is CASSLYGVEGYTF.

This clonotype has a handful of counts. The chain recombines TRBV12-3 or TRBV12-4 with TRBJ2-5; D might be TRBD1 (6 bases). V was shortened by 5 bases and J by 5 bases, with 15 bases between the two germline ends. The CDR3 has 14 amino acids. CDR3 in DNA: TGTGCCAGCAGTCCCCGGGGCCAGGGGGAGACCCAGTACTTC. Residues: CASSPRGQGETQYF.

The chain carries TRBV11-2 and TRBJ2-2; no definite D call. Germline-derived CDR1 and CDR2 are SGHAT and FQNNGV. Trimming removed 4 bases from V and 6 bases from J, with 12 bases in between. The CDR3 has 14 residues. DNA of the CDR3: TGTGCCAGCAGCTCCCTAACCCATGCCGGGGAGCTGTTTTTT. Amino acids: CASSSLTHAGELFF.

This chain links TRBV5-1 with TRBJ2-7, with D perhaps TRBD1 or TRBD2 (5 bases each). The CDR3 is 15 residues long. The V and J ends lost 0 bases and 2 bases respectively, with 12 bases between them. Germline values: CDR1 SGHRS, CDR2 YFSETQ. The CDR3 bases are TGCGCCAGCAGCTTGGGATCGGGACCTACCTACGAGCAGTACTTC. Protein sequence: CASSLGSGPTYEQYF.

This chain joins TRBV4-1 and TRBJ2-5, with TRBD2 matching 7 bases. V lost 3 bases and J lost 5; bases outside the gene matches: 9. The CDR3 is 15 amino acids. CDR1 is MGHRA and CDR2 is YSYEKL in the germline V gene. In nucleotides, the CDR3 is TGCGCCAGCAGCCAGTCTGGACTAGGTTCGGAGACCCAGTACTTC. Protein sequence: CASSQSGLGSETQYF.

This clonotype has only a few counts. J is TRBJ2-5 and V is TRBV2, with 9 nucleotides matching TRBD1. V was pared by 5 bases and J by 5 bases, with 12 bases of the junction left unmatched. The CDR3 consists of 16 residues. The germline CDR1 and CDR2 sequences are SNHLY and FYNNEI. The CDR3 DNA reads as TGTGCCAGCAGTCATACCCGGGACAGGGCAGGGGAGACCCAGTACTTC. Translated: CASSHTRDRAGETQYF.

V is TRBV12-3 or TRBV12-4 and J is TRBJ2-7; TRBD1 is a possible D gene (6 bases). This CDR3 has 14 amino acids. Deletions cut 3 bases from V and 4 bases from J, with 13 bases between. CDR3: CASSFRTEGYEQYF. The CDR3 nucleotides are TGTGCCAGCAGTTTCCGGACAGAGGGTTACGAGCAGTACTTC.

This clonotype was observed a few times. The chain links TRBV5-1 to TRBJ1-4; D is ambiguous. The CDR3 loop spans 15 amino acids. The ends were cut back, 0 bases at V and 3 bases at J, with 9 bases in the middle. The germline V gene has CDR1 SGHRS and CDR2 YFSETQ. The DNA for the CDR3 is TGCGCCAGCAGCTTGGGGGAGATCGCTAATGAAAAACTGTTTTTT. It encodes CASSLGEIANEKLFF.

This clonotype was seen more than once but under ten times. V and J are TRBV6-2 or TRBV6-3 and TRBJ2-3; 12 positions agree with TRBD2. The length of the CDR3 is 15 residues. After removal of 5 bases from V and 3 bases from J, the junction contained 3 bases not matched to a gene. Germline assignment: CDR1 MNHEY and CDR2 SVGEGT. The CDR3 is CASSRTSGRTDTQYF. As DNA, the CDR3 is TGTGCCAGCAGTCGTACTAGCGGGAGGACAGATACGCAGTATTTT.

This clonotype has a handful of counts. This chain links TRBV6-5 with TRBJ1-1, with D unclear. Germline V CDR1 and CDR2: MNHEY, SVGAGI. This CDR3 has 14 residues. The V gene lost 0 bases and the J gene lost 5 bases, with 10 bases spanning the gap. The CDR3 coding sequence is TGTGCCAGCAGTTACTCATACAGAGGAACTGAAGCTTTCTTT. Amino acid sequence: CASSYSYRGTEAFF.

The chain recombines TRBV20-1 with TRBJ2-1, with a weak D call TRBD1 (6 bases). The germline gives CDR1 DFQATT, CDR2 SNEGSKA (reference sequence). V was cut by 2 bases and J by 8 bases, with 16 bases left in between. CDR3 length equals 14 residues. In nucleotides, the CDR3 is TGCAGTGCTAGAAGTGAACAGGGCGACCATGAGCAGTTCTTC. Amino acid sequence: CSARSEQGDHEQFF.

To note about this clonotype: One junction end disagrees with the germline gene, perhaps due to a read error. The chain is built from TRBV6-5 and TRBJ1-2; 7 nucleotides match TRBD1. The CDR3 is 12 residues long. Germline lookup yields CDR1 MNHEY and CDR2 SVGAGI. The CDR3 loop is CASSYSGDSLYF. The CDR3 DNA sequence: TGTGCCAGCAGTTACTCAGGGGACAGCCTCTACTTC.

This clonotype showed up just a few times. The J gene is TRBJ2-2, the V gene TRBV20-1, with 8 positions matching TRBD2. V shed 3 bases and J 4 bases; nucleotides not matched to a gene: 1. Germline V gene sequence: CDR1 DFQATT, CDR2 SNEGSKA (reference sequence). This CDR3 is 13 amino acids long. The CDR3 protein is CSARRGATGELFF. The CDR3 DNA sequence: TGCAGTGCTAGGCGGGGGGCCACCGGGGAGCTGTTTTTT.

At least ten counts were recorded for this clonotype. This chain uses TRBV20-1 with TRBJ2-2; 7 bases fit TRBD2. This CDR3 contains 15 residues. Germline V gene lookup returns CDR1 DFQATT and CDR2 SNEGSKA (reference sequence). V shed 1 base, J shed 0 bases, and the junction held 2 bases outside the gene matches. CDR3 in DNA: TGCAGTGCTAGAGTAGGACTAGCGAACACCGGGGAGCTGTTTTTT. Encoded protein: CSARVGLANTGELFF.

V gene TRBV7-8 combines with J gene TRBJ2-2; possible D gene TRBD2, 5 bases. The CDR3 has 16 amino acids. CDR1 is SGHVS, CDR2 FQNEAQ, per germline. Between the trimmed V and J ends, which lost 1 base and 1 base, there was a span of 10 bases. The chain's CDR3 is CASSLEGLLNTGELFF. CDR3 bases: TGTGCCAGCAGCTTAGAAGGACTGTTGAACACCGGGGAGCTGTTTTTT.

The sample holds a few counts of this clonotype. The J gene is TRBJ1-2, the V gene TRBV7-2, with D possibly being TRBD1 (6 bases). This CDR3 region has 14 residues. The V gene's germline CDR1 is SGHTA and CDR2 FQGNSA. The V end lost 0 bases, the J end lost 3 bases, and 8 bases lay between the germline ends. The CDR3 loop reads CASSLAGADYGYTF. CDR3 coding DNA: TGTGCCAGCAGCTTAGCGGGGGCAGACTATGGCTACACCTTC.

J is TRBJ2-3 and V is TRBV12-3 or TRBV12-4, with 8 bases lining up with TRBD2. With 3 bases clipped from V and 0 bases from J, the junction kept 8 bases outside the gene matches. The CDR3 loop spans 17 amino acids. In nucleotides, the CDR3 is TGTGCCAGCAGTTTCTCTTTAGCGGGGCCAAGCACAGATACGCAGTATTTT. It specifies CASSFSLAGPSTDTQYF.

The chain combines TRBV11-2 with TRBJ2-5; no clear D gene. Germline loops: CDR1 SGHAT, CDR2 FQNNGV. Trimming took off 5 bases at V and 0 bases at J, with 10 bases between the two ends. The CDR3 totals 14 residues. CDR3 nucleotides: TGTGCCAGCAGCCCCGGTCCCGACCAAGAGACCCAGTACTTC. This gives the protein CASSPGPDQETQYF.

As for this clonotype: The junction shows a germline mismatch at one end, possibly a read error. The V gene is TRBV19, the J gene TRBJ1-5; perhaps TRBD1 as D (5 bases). Germline loops: CDR1 LNHDA, CDR2 SQIVND (reference sequence). The CDR3 runs to 16 residues. DNA for the CDR3: TGTGCCTGTAGAATTGCTGGGACTTATAGCAATCAGCCCCAGCATTTT. It encodes CACRIAGTYSNQPQHF.

This clonotype was seen at least ten times. The chain is built from TRBV9 and TRBJ2-3; no clear D. Looked up from germline, CDR1 is SGDLS and CDR2 is YYNGEE. The V and J ends lost 3 bases and 2 bases respectively, with 4 bases between them. The CDR3 is 12 amino acids. CDR3 amino acids: CASSENTDTQYF. In DNA form, the CDR3 reads TGTGCCAGCAGCGAGAACACAGATACGCAGTATTTT.

This sequence joins TRBV2 and TRBJ2-1, with a weak D call TRBD1 (5 bases). Germline values: CDR1 SNHLY, CDR2 FYNNEI. The CDR3 extends over 16 amino acids. Deletions cut 6 bases from V and 0 bases from J, with 15 bases between. The DNA for the CDR3 is TGTGCCAGCAGCGAATCACAGGTGGGCTCCTACAATGAGCAGTTCTTC. Its protein is CASSESQVGSYNEQFF.

V usage is TRBV12-3 or TRBV12-4 and J usage is TRBJ2-7; maybe TRBD1 (5 bases). Deletions cut 6 bases from V and 0 bases from J, with 12 bases between. The CDR3 is 14 residues long. The CDR3 loop is CASSRRQSSYEQYF. The CDR3 nucleotides are TGTGCCAGCAGCCGCCGACAGAGCTCCTACGAGCAGTACTTC.